The 21 T cell receptor beta chains given below trace back to one sample, sequenced in a study of blood T cell repertoires in COVID-19. Sequencing was performed with immunoSEQ multiplex PCR; in TCRdb, only in-frame clones are kept and a portion is missing. The repertoire includes about 170,000 clones, 80% to 85% of them detected once, and around 9.9% sits in the top ten. Sample: peripheral blood. All receptors come from a man in his 70s with active or convalescent COVID-19.

The chain employs TRBV9 and TRBJ1-2; no firm D call. Trimming removed 4 bases at V and 5 bases at J, with 15 bases between. This CDR3 has 14 residues. From germline, CDR1 is SGDLS and CDR2 YYNGEE. This CDR3 is CASSLRVEGYGYTF. The CDR3 DNA sequence: TGTGCCAGCAGCCTCCGGGTGGAGGGATATGGCTACACCTTC.

The V call is TRBV4-3, the J call TRBJ1-4; D perhaps matches TRBD1 (5 bases). The CDR3 spans 16 residues. The germline V and J ends were trimmed by 1 base and 4 bases, with 13 bases remaining between them. Germline V gene data show CDR1 as LGHNA and CDR2 as YSLEER. The CDR3 coding sequence is TGCGCCAGCAGCCAAGTAGGAGACAGAAATAATGAAAAACTGTTTTTT. Protein: CASSQVGDRNNEKLFF.

This CDR3 reads CASSTRDRGFDEQFF. In DNA form, the CDR3 reads TGTGCCAGTAGTACCCGGGACAGGGGTTTCGATGAGCAGTTCTTC. The chain recombines TRBV19 with TRBJ2-1; TRBD1 aligns across 10 bases. This CDR3 region has 15 residues. The germline CDR1 and CDR2 sequences are LNHDA and SQIVND (reference sequence). After removal of 4 bases from V and 8 bases from J, the junction contained 8 bases not matched to a gene. The variable domain in full, with the rest retrieved from reference TRBV19 and TRBJ2-1, is DGGITQSPKYLFRKEGQNVTLSCEQNLNHDAMYWYRQDPGQGLRLIYYSQIVNDFQKGDIAEGYSVSREKKESFPLTVTSAQKNPTAFYLCASSTRDRGFDEQFFGPGTRLTVL.

This chain uses TRBV5-5 with TRBJ2-1; D is ambiguous. Germline CDR1 reads SGHKS; CDR2 reads YYEKEE (reference sequence). The CDR3 runs 15 residues. With 1 base removed from V and 0 bases from J, the gap between germline ends came to 8 bases. The DNA of the CDR3 is TGTGCCAGCAGCTTGAGCGATAGCTCCTACAATGAGCAGTTCTTC. Residues: CASSLSDSSYNEQFF.

This chain joins TRBV7-2 and TRBJ2-7; maybe TRBD2 (5 bases). This CDR3 region has 14 residues. The V gene lost 5 bases and the J gene lost 5 bases, with 16 bases spanning the gap. Germline-derived CDR1 and CDR2 are SGHTA and FQGNSA. The CDR3 loop reads CASSAVQLVHEQYF. The CDR3 DNA sequence: TGTGCCAGCAGCGCAGTGCAACTAGTCCACGAGCAGTACTTC.

The chain has TRBV15 and TRBJ2-2; tentative D call: TRBD2 (7 bases). The germline V gene has CDR1 LNHNV and CDR2 YYDKDF (reference sequence). The CDR3 covers 17 residues. Trimming shortened V by 2 bases and J by 5 bases, and 18 bases separated the two germline ends. CDR3 residues: CATSRPGGLPSTGELFF. The CDR3 coding sequence is TGTGCCACCAGCAGACCCGGGGGGCTTCCGAGTACCGGGGAGCTGTTTTTT.

This clone has just one count. CDR3 DNA sequence: TGTGCCAGCAGCCCCTATCCTAGCCTTGCCACAGATACGCAGTATTTT. Translating gives CASSPYPSLATDTQYF. The rearrangement uses TRBV7-2 and TRBJ2-3; D is perhaps TRBD2 (5 bases). Deletions cut 5 bases from V and 2 bases from J, with 17 bases between. The CDR3 runs to 16 residues. Germline V gives CDR1 SGHTA, CDR2 FQGNSA.

The J gene is TRBJ2-5, the V gene TRBV7-9; tentative D call: TRBD1 (5 bases). V dropped 3 bases and J dropped 4 bases, with 21 bases sitting between them. CDR1 is SEHNR, CDR2 FQNEAQ, per germline (reference sequence). The CDR3 runs to 17 residues. DNA for the CDR3: TGTGCCAGCAGCTTGCTCCCTGGACACCCGGATAGAGAGACCCAGTACTTC. Translated, it gives CASSLLPGHPDRETQYF.

The J gene is TRBJ2-7, the V gene TRBV7-8; the match to TRBD2 covers 8 bases. Germline CDR1 SGHVS, CDR2 FQNEAQ. This CDR3 contains 14 residues. V lost 3 bases to trimming and J lost 2 bases; unmatched junction nucleotides: 3. DNA for the CDR3: TGTGCCAGCAGCTTTCAGCGGGGGCCCTACGAGCAGTACTTC. The encoded protein is CASSFQRGPYEQYF.

V and J are TRBV18 and TRBJ2-6; TRBD1 aligns across 11 bases. The germline V gene encodes CDR1 KGHSH and CDR2 LQKENI. CDR3 length: 19 amino acids. The V segment lost 0 bases and the J segment 0 bases; nucleotides outside the gene matches: 4. CDR3 sequence: CASSPPRTGGFSGANVLTF. CDR3 nucleotide sequence: TGTGCCAGCTCACCACCTCGGACAGGGGGCTTCTCTGGGGCCAACGTCCTGACTTTC.

This rearrangement joins TRBV10-1 to TRBJ2-1; 14 bases align to TRBD2. This CDR3 spans 19 amino acids. In germline, CDR1 is WNHNN, CDR2 SYGVQD (reference sequence). V lost 2 bases to trimming and J lost 8 bases; unmatched junction nucleotides: 14. This CDR3 is CASSEAGLAGEVGDYEQFF. The CDR3, as DNA: TGCGCCAGCAGTGAGGCGGGACTAGCGGGAGAGGTTGGGGATTATGAGCAGTTCTTC.

This clone was recorded once. V usage is TRBV28 and J usage is TRBJ1-5; 9 positions agree with TRBD1. The CDR3 spans 16 residues. CDR1 MDHEN and CDR2 SYDVKM come from the germline V gene. The V gene end was trimmed by 3 bases and the J gene end by 5 bases; junction bases not matched to a gene: 8. CDR3 sequence: CASSFLGQGWDQPQHF. As DNA, the CDR3 is TGTGCCAGCAGTTTCCTGGGACAGGGTTGGGATCAGCCCCAGCATTTT.

The table lists this clone with a few counts. The CDR3 DNA is TGTGCCAGCAGTTACTATCGGACTAGCGGGGGCGCCTACTTTAGCACAGATACGCAGTATTTT. Protein: CASSYYRTSGGAYFSTDTQYF. V gene TRBV3-1 (or the pseudogene TRBV3-2) combines with J gene TRBJ2-3; the match to TRBD2 covers 13 bases. In germline, CDR1 is LGHDT, CDR2 YNNKEL (reference sequence). This CDR3 is built from 21 residues. Trimming at V came to 6 bases and at J to 0 bases, leaving 18 bases not matched to a gene.

The chain's CDR3 is CASSPPWAGNEGELFF. In DNA, the CDR3 is TGTGCCAGCAGCCCTCCCTGGGCGGGCAACGAAGGGGAGCTGTTTTTT. The gene calls are TRBV5-4 and TRBJ2-2, with D possibly TRBD2 on 5 matching bases. CDR3 length: 16 residues. Trimming took 4 bases from V and 8 from J, leaving 21 bases between them. Germline V gene lookup returns CDR1 SGHNT and CDR2 YYREEE (reference sequence).

The V call is TRBV6-5, the J call TRBJ2-7; maybe TRBD1 (5 bases). This CDR3 has 13 residues. Germline CDR1 is MNHEY and CDR2 is SVGAGI. The V and J ends lost 5 bases and 5 bases respectively, with 13 bases between them. CDR3 amino acids: CASSPDRTNEQYF. Here the CDR3 DNA reads TGTGCCAGCAGTCCCGACAGAACAAACGAGCAGTACTTC.

Note on this clone: This CDR3 is also generated by other DNA sequences in the sample. The rearrangement uses TRBV28 and TRBJ1-2; a possible D gene is TRBD1 (5 bases). Germline V gene lookup returns CDR1 MDHEN and CDR2 SYDVKM. V shed 6 bases and J shed 4 bases, with 9 bases lying between them. The CDR3 is made up of 12 amino acids. The CDR3 spells CASRPGGYGYTF. CDR3 nucleotide sequence: TGTGCCAGCAGACCCGGGGGCTATGGCTACACCTTC.

Written as DNA, the CDR3 is TGTGCCAGTAGTATGGGGCAGTCCCTTAATGAGCAGTTCTTC. This translates into CASSMGQSLNEQFF. V is TRBV19 and J is TRBJ2-1; D is possibly TRBD1 (5 bases). The germline V gene has CDR1 LNHDA and CDR2 SQIVND (reference sequence). V lost 3 bases and J 7 bases, leaving 13 bases between the germline ends. The CDR3 loop spans 14 amino acids.

The V gene is TRBV30, the J gene TRBJ1-6; the D gene is possibly TRBD1 (6 bases). Germline loops: CDR1 GTSNPN, CDR2 SVGIG (reference sequence). Trimming took 8 bases from V and 5 from J, leaving 16 bases between them. This CDR3 is 14 amino acids long. The CDR3 DNA sequence: TGTGCCCGTCGGAGACAGGCTAATAATTCACCCCTCCACTTT. This encodes CARRRQANNSPLHF.

The gene calls are TRBV7-2 and TRBJ1-2; D not certain. Germline V gene sequence: CDR1 SGHTA, CDR2 FQGNSA. V was cut by 1 base and J by 2 bases, with 8 bases left in between. The length of the CDR3 is 14 residues. The CDR3 loop reads CASSLVAINYGYTF. CDR3 nucleotides: TGTGCCAGCAGCTTAGTCGCGATAAACTATGGCTACACCTTC.

The sample holds a few counts of this clone. This rearrangement joins TRBV15 to TRBJ1-1, with a tentative D call TRBD1 (5 bases). The length of the CDR3 is 12 residues. Germline V gene sequence: CDR1 LNHNV, CDR2 YYDKDF (reference sequence). The CDR3 DNA sequence: TGTGCGGCCGCGGGGGTACACACTGAAGCTTTCTTT. Protein sequence: CAAAGVHTEAFF.

The genes are TRBV28 and TRBJ1-1; 9 bases line up with TRBD1. Germline lookup yields CDR1 MDHEN and CDR2 SYDVKM. The CDR3 spans 16 residues. V dropped 5 bases and J dropped 5; count of bases not matched to a gene: 12. DNA for the CDR3: TGTGCCAGCAGTCCTCGACCGGGACAGGGAACGACTGAAGCTTTCTTT. Protein product: CASSPRPGQGTTEAFF.